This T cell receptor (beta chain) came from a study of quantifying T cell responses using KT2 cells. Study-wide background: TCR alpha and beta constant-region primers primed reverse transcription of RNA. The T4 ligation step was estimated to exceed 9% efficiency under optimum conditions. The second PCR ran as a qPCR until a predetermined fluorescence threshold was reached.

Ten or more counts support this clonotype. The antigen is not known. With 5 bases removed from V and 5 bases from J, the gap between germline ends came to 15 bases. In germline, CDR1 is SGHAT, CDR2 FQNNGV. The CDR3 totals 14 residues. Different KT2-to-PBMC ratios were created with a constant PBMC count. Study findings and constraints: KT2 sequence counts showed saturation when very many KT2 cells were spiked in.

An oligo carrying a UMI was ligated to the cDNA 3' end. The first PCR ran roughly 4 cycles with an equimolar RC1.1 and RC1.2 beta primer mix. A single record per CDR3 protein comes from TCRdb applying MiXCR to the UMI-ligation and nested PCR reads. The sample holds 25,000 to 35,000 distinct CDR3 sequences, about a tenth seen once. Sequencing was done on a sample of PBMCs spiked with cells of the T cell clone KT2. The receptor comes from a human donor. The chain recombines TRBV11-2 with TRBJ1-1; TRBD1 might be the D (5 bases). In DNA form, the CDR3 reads TGTGCCAGCAGCCATCGCCCGGGGGAAACTGAAGCTTTCTTT. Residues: CASSHRPGETEAFF.